The source of this T cell receptor (beta chain) is a study of blood T cells in healthy people across ages. The use of a sample-barcoded 5' primer and a J-beta primer mix characterized a second PCR of roughly 7 to 11 cycles. TCRdb itself ran the 5' RACE reads through MiXCR, one entry per CDR3 protein. The sample lists approximately 790,000 distinct CDR3 sequences; 62% were seen once. The V end was cut by 3 bases, the J end by 7 bases, with 12 bases between. The germline V gene has CDR1 SSHAT and CDR2 FNYEAQ (reference sequence). The CDR3 covers 13 residues. V is TRBV7-7 and J is TRBJ2-5; D possibly matches TRBD1 or TRBD2 (5 bases each). Sequenced input: blood. This receptor was identified in a man aged 25 to 40 in good health. The CDR3 here is CASSFETEGTQYF. CDR3 coding DNA: TGTGCCAGCAGCTTTGAGACAGAGGGGACCCAGTACTTC.